Listed below are T cell receptor beta chains from one sample, sequenced in a study of T-cell memory formation after mild COVID-19. TCRdb reprocessed the 5' RACE reads via MiXCR and lists one record per CDR3 protein. The repertoire holds over 300,000 distinct CDR3 sequences, 20% to 25% seen once, with roughly 23% in the top ten. Sequencing was performed on PBMCs or a T cell subset sorted from them (not recorded which). The source is a man in his late teens or twenties who had mild COVID-19 (a few samples of this study predate the infection). Cell type and time point are not known. CDR3s include the opening cysteine and the closing phenylalanine or tryptophan. D genes are given only for firm matches. Clone size appears in some rows only: once, few, many, or a class for an expanded clone.

J gene,V gene,D gene,clone size,CDR3 protein,CDR3 DNA
TRBJ2-7,TRBV3-1,TRBD2,many,CASSQILAGNEQYF,TGTGCCAGCAGCCAAATTCTAGCGGGGAACGAGCAGTACTTC
TRBJ1-1,TRBV2,.,.,CASSEGGQGTEAFF,TGTGCCAGCAGTGAAGGGGGGCAAGGAACTGAAGCTTTCTTT
TRBJ1-5,TRBV5-5,.,.,CASSFRQREGEPQHF,TGTGCCAGCAGCTTCCGACAGCGGGAGGGTGAGCCCCAGCATTTT
TRBJ2-4,TRBV20-1,.,.,CSARKNVRNIQYF,TGCAGTGCTAGGAAGAATGTTAGAAACATTCAGTACTTC
TRBJ2-3,TRBV9,.,few,CASSVGGPLDRNTQYF,TGTGCCAGCAGCGTAGGGGGCCCCTTGGATAGGAATACGCAGTATTTT
TRBJ2-1,TRBV6-2/TRBV6-3,TRBD2,.,CASSGTSGMNEQFF,TGTGCCAGCAGTGGGACTAGCGGGATGAATGAGCAGTTCTTC
TRBJ2-3,TRBV5-1,TRBD2,few,CASSFAAGGPDTQYF,TGCGCCAGCAGCTTTGCAGCGGGGGGGCCTGATACGCAGTATTTT
TRBJ1-1,TRBV6-5,TRBD1,.,CASSSNRGPTEAFF,TGTGCCAGCAGTTCAAACAGGGGGCCCACTGAAGCTTTCTTT
TRBJ2-5,TRBV7-2,TRBD2,.,CASTPQRGGETQYF,TGTGCCAGCACCCCACAGCGGGGGGGCGAGACCCAGTACTTC
TRBJ2-5,TRBV4-2,.,.,CASSPEGTQVAQYF,TGTGCCAGCAGCCCCGAGGGGACGCAGGTGGCCCAGTACTTC
TRBJ1-3,TRBV7-9,TRBD1,.,CASSATGAFSGNTIYF,TGTGCCAGCAGCGCGACAGGGGCCTTCTCTGGAAACACCATATATTTT
TRBJ2-5,TRBV6-2/TRBV6-3,.,few,CASSYSDNQETQYF,TGTGCCAGCAGTTACTCCGACAACCAAGAGACCCAGTACTTC
TRBJ2-2,TRBV12-3/TRBV12-4,TRBD2,many,CASSPISGEYTGELFF,TGTGCCAGCAGTCCGATAAGCGGGGAGTACACCGGGGAGCTGTTTTTT
TRBJ2-2,TRBV10-3,.,.,CAISDKAGELFF,TGTGCCATCAGTGATAAGGCCGGGGAGCTGTTTTTT
TRBJ1-2,TRBV6-5,TRBD1,many,CASSEQGTGERGTF,TGTGCCAGCAGTGAACAAGGGACAGGGGAGAGGGGGACCTTC
TRBJ1-5,TRBV20-1,TRBD1,few,CSAEQGGDQPQHF,TGCAGTGCTGAACAGGGGGGGGATCAGCCCCAGCATTTT
TRBJ1-5,TRBV2,.,.,CASREGVPRNQPQHF,TGTGCCAGCAGGGAGGGAGTCCCAAGGAATCAGCCCCAGCATTTT
TRBJ1-5,TRBV20-1,.,.,CSAMAPGGQPQHF,TGCAGTGCTATGGCCCCGGGTGGGCAGCCCCAGCATTTT
TRBJ1-5,TRBV6-5,TRBD1,few,CASRPGTGGPQPQHF,TGTGCCAGCAGACCCGGGACAGGGGGCCCTCAGCCCCAGCATTTT
TRBJ1-2,TRBV6-2/TRBV6-3,TRBD1,.,CASTVQGTYGYTF,TGTGCCAGCACCGTACAGGGGACCTATGGCTACACCTTC
TRBJ2-2,TRBV7-8,TRBD2,many,CASSGSGGAETGELFF,TGTGCCAGCAGCGGTAGCGGGGGGGCCGAAACCGGGGAGCTGTTTTTT
TRBJ2-4,TRBV10-3,TRBD1,.,CAISTGGVDIQYF,TGTGCCATCAGTACAGGGGGAGTAGACATTCAGTACTTC
TRBJ2-6,TRBV20-1,.,few,CSARDGAGANVLTF,TGCAGTGCTAGAGACGGGGCGGGGGCCAACGTCCTGACTTTC
TRBJ2-3,TRBV28,TRBD2,.,CASSSSSATSGGDTQYF,TGTGCCAGCAGTTCCTCCTCCGCGACTAGCGGGGGAGATACGCAGTATTTT
TRBJ2-7,TRBV2,.,few,CASRAYEQYF,TGTGCCAGCAGGGCTTACGAGCAGTACTTC
TRBJ1-5,TRBV19,.,few,CASSMRRALGNQPQHF,TGTGCCAGTAGTATGCGTCGGGCCTTGGGGAATCAGCCCCAGCATTTT
TRBJ2-2,TRBV5-1,TRBD2,few,CASSLARASGGPNTGELFF,TGCGCCAGCAGCTTGGCCCGAGCTAGCGGGGGCCCGAACACCGGGGAGCTGTTTTTT
TRBJ1-5,TRBV2,.,.,CASSDNYSNQPQHF,TGTGCCAGCAGTGACAACTATAGCAATCAGCCCCAGCATTTT